These 15 T cell receptor beta chains share one sample of origin, sequenced in a study of identical twins (dated by TCRdb to between 2015 and 2016). The library came from 5' RACE. The instrument given in TCRdb is Illumina HiSeq 2000. TCRdb reran the public reads through fastp at Q25 and MiXCR, keeping productive beta chains. Identical CDR3 protein sequences are pooled into one entry, listed with their most common genes and DNA. The sample table shows about 520,000 distinct CDR3 sequences, and 22% are seen once. About 0.91% of the sample is taken by the ten largest. This same sample was also part of a study on T cells expressing NK-cell markers.

Input material: CD4+ T cells sorted from blood. The receptors shown here come from a young woman in good health.

The chain combines TRBV20-1 with TRBJ2-7, with 12 positions matching TRBD1. Germline lookup yields CDR1 DFQATT and CDR2 SNEGSKA (reference sequence). The CDR3 contains 14 residues. V was clipped by 2 bases and J by 5 bases; unmatched bases: 4. The CDR3 is CSARPGQGANEQYF. CDR3 nucleotide sequence: TGCAGTGCTAGACCGGGACAGGGGGCCAACGAGCAGTACTTC.

This clonotype has ten or more counts. This chain links TRBV13 with TRBJ1-2, with 7 bases lining up with TRBD1. This CDR3 is 12 amino acids long. In germline, CDR1 is PRHDT, CDR2 FYEKMQ (reference sequence). J gave up 8 bases and V 5 bases, and 5 bases lay outside the gene matches. CDR3 DNA: TGTGCCAGCAGCAGACAGGGAGGCGGCTACACCTTC. Translation: CASSRQGGGYTF.

The chain has TRBV5-1 and TRBJ2-1; D is undetermined. Looked up from germline, CDR1 is SGHRS and CDR2 is YFSETQ. Between the trimmed V and J ends, which lost 0 bases and 12 bases, there was a span of 10 bases. There are 12 residues in the CDR3. The CDR3 region is CASSLADEPQFF. DNA of the CDR3: TGCGCCAGCAGCTTGGCGGACGAACCGCAGTTCTTC.

In its sample, this clonotype was seen many times. V is TRBV12-3 or TRBV12-4 and J is TRBJ2-3, with TRBD1 matching over 7 bases. V trimming: 6 bases; J trimming: 1 base; junction bases outside the gene matches: 1. The CDR3 is made up of 13 amino acids. CDR3: CASRQGGTDTQYF. The CDR3 bases are TGTGCCAGCAGGCAGGGGGGCACAGATACGCAGTATTTT.

The rearrangement joins TRBV20-1 to TRBJ1-1; TRBD1 matches at 7 bases. This CDR3 has 14 residues. Per germline, CDR1 DFQATT and CDR2 SNEGSKA (reference sequence). The V segment lost 6 bases and the J segment 4 bases; nucleotides outside the gene matches: 11. DNA for the CDR3: TGCAGTGCGGGCAAGACAGGGTACGGCACTGAAGCTTTCTTT. It translates to CSAGKTGYGTEAFF.

Only a few counts were recorded for this clonotype. This chain uses TRBV20-1 with TRBJ2-1; D remains unclear. CDR1 DFQATT and CDR2 SNEGSKA come from the germline V gene (reference sequence). Trimming pared 4 bases from V and 6 bases from J, leaving 7 bases between. This CDR3 contains 11 residues. This CDR3 is CSATGSNEQFF. CDR3 DNA sequence: TGCAGTGCTACGGGTTCCAATGAGCAGTTCTTC.

This chain uses TRBV6-1 with TRBJ2-1; 9 bases fit TRBD2. This CDR3 is built from 13 residues. CDR1 and CDR2 from the germline V gene are MNHNS and SASEGT. Germline trimming cut 6 bases from V and 7 bases from J; bases unmatched to any gene: 4. CDR3 DNA: TGTGCCAGCAGGGGGACTAGCATAAATGAGCAGTTCTTC. Residues: CASRGTSINEQFF.

This clonotype occurred a few times. The chain couples TRBV27 to TRBJ2-7; TRBD1 or TRBD2 may be the D gene (5 bases each). V dropped 5 bases and J dropped 9 bases, with 20 bases sitting between them. This CDR3 is 14 amino acids long. Germline CDR1 and CDR2: MNHEY and SMNVEV (reference sequence). This CDR3 is CASSTRDGSSRQYF. As DNA, the CDR3 is TGTGCCAGCAGTACCCGGGACGGTTCTTCGAGGCAGTACTTC.

On this clonotype: An end of the junction does not agree with germline; a read error may underlie this. The chain is built from TRBV5-6 and TRBJ2-7; D gene uncertain. CDR3 length: 13 residues. Germline V lookup: CDR1 SGHDT, CDR2 YYEEEE. CDR3 DNA sequence: TGTGCCATCAGCCCCGGCCCCCTCTACGAGCAGTACTTC. Encoded protein: CAISPGPLYEQYF.

This clonotype has just a few counts. CDR3 sequence: CSALTGNGNEKLFF. For the CDR3, the DNA is TGCAGTGCCCTGACAGGGAACGGTAATGAAAAACTGTTTTTT. The chain couples TRBV20-1 to TRBJ1-4; 7 bases fit TRBD1. The ends lost 6 bases at V and 4 bases at J; junction bases unmatched: 8. Germline V gives CDR1 DFQATT, CDR2 SNEGSKA (reference sequence). The CDR3 is 14 amino acids.

The chain's CDR3 is CASSLEALNYGYTF. CDR3 DNA sequence: TGCGCCAGCAGCTTGGAGGCGCTTAACTATGGCTACACCTTC. This sequence joins TRBV5-1 and TRBJ1-2; D remains unclear. V shed 0 bases and J shed 1 base, with 7 bases lying between them. Looked up from germline, CDR1 is SGHRS and CDR2 is YFSETQ. This CDR3 is built from 14 residues.

The chain has TRBV29-1 and TRBJ2-1; D unclear. The CDR3 extends over 12 amino acids. V lost 7 bases and J 6 bases, leaving 13 bases between the germline ends. Germline CDR1 SQVTM, CDR2 ANQGSEA. CDR3 amino acids: CSGNRAANEQFF. The CDR3 DNA reads as TGCAGCGGGAACCGGGCCGCCAATGAGCAGTTCTTC.

The chain has TRBV7-2 and TRBJ2-5; TRBD1 matches at 8 bases. The CDR3 spans 15 residues. Germline V gives CDR1 SGHTA, CDR2 FQGNSA. Trimming cost V 1 base and J 3 bases; bases outside gene matches: 4. CDR3 in DNA: TGTGCCAGCAGCTTAGTCCTGACAGGGGAAGAGACCCAGTACTTC. Amino acid sequence: CASSLVLTGEETQYF.

In its sample, this clonotype was seen a few times. The J gene is TRBJ1-2, the V gene TRBV18; tentatively, D is TRBD1 (5 bases). Trimming removed 3 bases from V and 4 bases from J, with 15 bases in between. The germline gives CDR1 KGHSH, CDR2 LQKENI. This CDR3 has 15 amino acids. The CDR3: CASSPSSDRIYGYTF. The CDR3 DNA follows: TGTGCCAGCTCACCGTCAAGTGACAGAATCTATGGCTACACCTTC.

In this sample, this clonotype turned up many times. Here the CDR3 DNA reads TGCAGTGCCGGGACAGCCAACTATGGCTACACCTTC. Its translation is CSAGTANYGYTF. V is TRBV20-1 and J is TRBJ1-2; 7 bases map to TRBD1. Germline V gene data show CDR1 as DFQATT and CDR2 as SNEGSKA (reference sequence). V lost 6 bases, J lost 2 bases, and 3 bases stayed unmatched. The CDR3 has 12 amino acids.